This T cell receptor (beta chain) was documented in a study of CD8+ T cells in alopecia areata. As for the study in general: Donors of skin were C3H/HeJ mice aged about 6-13 months with spontaneous alopecia, and recipients were 7-10-week-old female C3H/HeJ mice.

In each case, RNA was isolated and then reverse transcribed into cDNA as the sequencing template. Sequencing used immunoSEQ multiplex PCR; TCRdb keeps in-frame clones, though not all of them. There are about 120,000 clones in the sample, none observed a single time. This clone was seen only a few times. Its antigen is as yet unknown. Germline and genes here are mouse. Notes on the study in general: Tissue-resident alphabeta T cells belonging to normal skin likewise get sequenced within scalp specimens.

The TCR comes from a C3H/HeJ mouse with alopecia areata. The mice in this strain carry MHC haplotype H2-k. The specimen was lesional skin.

The CDR3 sequence: CTCSAETGKETLYF. CDR3 DNA (partial): TGCACCTGCAGTGCAGAGACTGGGAAAGAA. V usage is TRBV1 and J usage is TRBJ2-3; TRBD2 agrees at 7 bases. The read ends 4 residues early relative to the CDR3; the germline J gene fills the gap. There are 14 residues in the CDR3. Germline V gene data show CDR1 as NSQYPW and CDR2 as LRSPGD (reference sequence). The full variable domain, rest sourced from reference TRBV1 and TRBJ2-3, is VTLLEQNPRWRLVPRGQAVNLRCILKNSQYPWMSWYQQDLQKQLQWLFTLRSPGDKEVKSLPGADYLATRVTDTELRLQVANMSQGRTLYCTCSAETGKETLYFGSGTRLTVL.